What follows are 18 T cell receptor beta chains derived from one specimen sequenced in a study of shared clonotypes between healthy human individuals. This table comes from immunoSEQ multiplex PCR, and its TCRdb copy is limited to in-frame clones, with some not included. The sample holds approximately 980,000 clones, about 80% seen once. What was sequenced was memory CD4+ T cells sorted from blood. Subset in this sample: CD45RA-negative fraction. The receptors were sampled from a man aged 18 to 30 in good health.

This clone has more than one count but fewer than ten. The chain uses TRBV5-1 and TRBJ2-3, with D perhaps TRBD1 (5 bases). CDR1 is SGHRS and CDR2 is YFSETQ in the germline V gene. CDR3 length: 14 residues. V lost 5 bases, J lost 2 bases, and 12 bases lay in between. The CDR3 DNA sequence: TGCGCCAGCAGTTTGTGGGGCCTCACAGATACGCAGTATTTT. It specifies CASSLWGLTDTQYF.

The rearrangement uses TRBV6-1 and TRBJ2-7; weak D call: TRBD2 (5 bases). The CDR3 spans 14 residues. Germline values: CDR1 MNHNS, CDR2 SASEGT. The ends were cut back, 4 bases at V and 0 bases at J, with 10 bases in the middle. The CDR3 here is CASSGTGNSYEQYF. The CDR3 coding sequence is TGTGCCAGCAGTGGTACCGGGAACTCCTACGAGCAGTACTTC.

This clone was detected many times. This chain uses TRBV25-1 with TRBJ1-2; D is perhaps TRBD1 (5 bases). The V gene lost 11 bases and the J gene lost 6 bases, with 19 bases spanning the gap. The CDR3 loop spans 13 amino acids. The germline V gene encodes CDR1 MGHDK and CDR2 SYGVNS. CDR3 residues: CAAPRRTNDGYTF. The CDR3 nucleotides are TGTGCCGCACCCCGACGGACAAATGATGGCTACACCTTC.

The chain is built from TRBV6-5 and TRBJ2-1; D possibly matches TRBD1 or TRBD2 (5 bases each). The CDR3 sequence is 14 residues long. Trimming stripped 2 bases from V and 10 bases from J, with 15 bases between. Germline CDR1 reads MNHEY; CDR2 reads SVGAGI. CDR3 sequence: CASSYRGPLGEQFF. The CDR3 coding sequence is TGTGCCAGCAGTTACAGGGGACCGCTCGGCGAGCAGTTCTTC.

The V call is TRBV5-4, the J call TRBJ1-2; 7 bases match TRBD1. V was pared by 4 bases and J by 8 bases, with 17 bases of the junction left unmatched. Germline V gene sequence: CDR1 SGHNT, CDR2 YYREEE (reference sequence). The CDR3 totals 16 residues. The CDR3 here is CASSRPAGQEGGGYTF. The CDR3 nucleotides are TGTGCCAGCAGCCGCCCCGCTGGACAGGAGGGAGGGGGCTACACCTTC.

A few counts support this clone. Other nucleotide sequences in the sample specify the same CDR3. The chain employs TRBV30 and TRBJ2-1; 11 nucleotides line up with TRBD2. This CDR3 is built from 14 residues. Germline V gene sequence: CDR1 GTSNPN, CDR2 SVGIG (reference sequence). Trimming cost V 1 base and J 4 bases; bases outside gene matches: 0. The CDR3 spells CAWSGLAGYNEQFF. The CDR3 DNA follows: TGTGCCTGGAGTGGACTAGCGGGATACAATGAGCAGTTCTTC.

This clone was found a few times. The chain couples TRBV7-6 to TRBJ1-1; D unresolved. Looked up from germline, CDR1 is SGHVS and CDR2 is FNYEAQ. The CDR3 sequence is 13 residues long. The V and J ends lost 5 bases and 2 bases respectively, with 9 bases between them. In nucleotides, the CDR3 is TGTGCCAGCAGCGCATGGGATAACACTGAAGCTTTCTTT. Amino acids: CASSAWDNTEAFF.

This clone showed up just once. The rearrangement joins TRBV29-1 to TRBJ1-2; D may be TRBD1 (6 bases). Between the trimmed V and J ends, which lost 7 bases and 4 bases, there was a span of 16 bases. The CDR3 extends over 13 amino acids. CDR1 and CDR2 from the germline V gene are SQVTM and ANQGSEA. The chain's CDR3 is CSASVGTTYGYTF. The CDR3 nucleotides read TGCAGCGCCTCCGTGGGGACAACCTATGGCTACACCTTC.

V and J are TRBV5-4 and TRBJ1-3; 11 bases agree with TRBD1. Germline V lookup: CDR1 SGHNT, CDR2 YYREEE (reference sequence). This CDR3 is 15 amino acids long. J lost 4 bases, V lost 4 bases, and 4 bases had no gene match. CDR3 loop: CASSADRGRGNTIYF. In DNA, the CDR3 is TGTGCCAGCAGCGCGGACAGGGGGCGCGGAAACACCATATATTTT.

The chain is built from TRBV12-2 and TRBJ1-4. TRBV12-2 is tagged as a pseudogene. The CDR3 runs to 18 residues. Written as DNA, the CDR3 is TGTGCAAGTCGCTTAGCTCCCTGGTGGCGCGCAAAGGGCGAAAAACTGTTTTTT. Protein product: CASRLAPWWRAKGEKLFF.

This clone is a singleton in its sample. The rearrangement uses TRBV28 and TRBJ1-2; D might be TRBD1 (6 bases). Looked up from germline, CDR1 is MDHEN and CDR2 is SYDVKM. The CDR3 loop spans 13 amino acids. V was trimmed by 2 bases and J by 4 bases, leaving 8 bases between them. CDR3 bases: TGTGCCAGCAGTTTACTACAGGGCTATGGCTACACCTTC. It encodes CASSLLQGYGYTF.

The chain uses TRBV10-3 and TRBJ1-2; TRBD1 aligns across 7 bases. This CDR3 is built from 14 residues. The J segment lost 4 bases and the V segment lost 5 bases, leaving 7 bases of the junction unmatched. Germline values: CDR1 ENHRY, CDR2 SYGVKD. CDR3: CAISSRDSSYGYTF. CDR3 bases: TGTGCCATCAGTTCCCGGGACAGCAGCTATGGCTACACCTTC.

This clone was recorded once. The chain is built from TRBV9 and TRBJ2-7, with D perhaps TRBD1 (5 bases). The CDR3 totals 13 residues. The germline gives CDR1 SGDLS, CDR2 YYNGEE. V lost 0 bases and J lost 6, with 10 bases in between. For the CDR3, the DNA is TGTGCCAGCAGCGTAGTAGGGGCCGGCGAGCAGTACTTC. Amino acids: CASSVVGAGEQYF.

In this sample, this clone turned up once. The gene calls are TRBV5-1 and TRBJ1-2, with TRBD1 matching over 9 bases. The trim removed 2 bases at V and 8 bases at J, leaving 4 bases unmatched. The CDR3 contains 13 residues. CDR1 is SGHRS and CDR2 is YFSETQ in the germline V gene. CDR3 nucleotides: TGCGCCAGCAGCTTTTGGACAGGGGAGGGCTACACCTTC. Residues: CASSFWTGEGYTF.

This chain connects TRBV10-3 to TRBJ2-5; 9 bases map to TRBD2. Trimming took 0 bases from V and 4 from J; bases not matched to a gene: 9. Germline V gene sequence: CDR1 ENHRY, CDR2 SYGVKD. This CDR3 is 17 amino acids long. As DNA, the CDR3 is TGTGCCATCAGTGAGTCAATCGGGGCTAGCGGGACAGAGACCCAGTACTTC. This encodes CAISESIGASGTETQYF.

The CDR3: CAISGGGEGNQPQHF. The CDR3 coding sequence is TGTGCCATCAGTGGGGGAGGGGAAGGCAATCAGCCCCAGCATTTT. The gene calls are TRBV10-3 and TRBJ1-5, with D perhaps matching TRBD1 (5 bases). V was cut by 4 bases and J by 2 bases, with 12 bases left in between. Germline CDR1 and CDR2: ENHRY and SYGVKD. The CDR3 runs 15 residues.

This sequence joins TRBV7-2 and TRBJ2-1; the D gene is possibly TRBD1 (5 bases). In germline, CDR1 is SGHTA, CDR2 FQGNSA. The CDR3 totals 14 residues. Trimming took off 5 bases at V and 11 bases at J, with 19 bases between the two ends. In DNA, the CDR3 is TGTGCCAGCAGCCCGGGCAGGGTGACCATTCAGCAGTTCTTC. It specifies CASSPGRVTIQQFF.

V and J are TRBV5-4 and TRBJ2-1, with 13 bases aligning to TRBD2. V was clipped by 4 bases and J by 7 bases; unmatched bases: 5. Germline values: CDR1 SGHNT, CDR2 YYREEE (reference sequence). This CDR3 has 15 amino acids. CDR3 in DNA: TGTGCCAGCAGCCAGACTAGCGGGGGGCCAAATGAGCAGTTCTTC. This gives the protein CASSQTSGGPNEQFF.